Below are 17 T cell receptor beta chains sequenced from a single sample in a study of blood T cell repertoires in COVID-19. Sequencing was performed with immunoSEQ multiplex PCR; in TCRdb, only in-frame clones are kept and a portion is missing. Altogether over 150,000 clones are present, around nine tenths being singletons, with the ten largest covering around a tenth. Sequencing input: peripheral blood. The source is a woman aged 65 to 85 with COVID-19, enrolled during active disease.

The chain recombines TRBV10-3 with TRBJ2-3; 9 bases map to TRBD2. Germline lookup yields CDR1 ENHRY and CDR2 SYGVKD. The CDR3 is 14 residues long. V trimming: 4 bases; J trimming: 6 bases; junction bases outside the gene matches: 5. This CDR3 reads CAISVLAGSDTQYF. In DNA form, the CDR3 reads TGTGCCATCAGTGTCCTAGCGGGGTCGGATACGCAGTATTTT.

The chain couples TRBV28 to TRBJ2-3, with 12 bases lining up with TRBD2. The CDR3 is 16 amino acids. Germline V gives CDR1 MDHEN, CDR2 SYDVKM. V lost 6 bases, J lost 2 bases, and 6 bases stayed unmatched. CDR3 DNA: TGTGCCAGCAGAAATGGACTAGCGGGGATCACAGATACGCAGTATTTT. This encodes CASRNGLAGITDTQYF.

This clone was detected only a few times. The gene calls are TRBV7-2 and TRBJ2-1; TRBD2 aligns across 14 bases. Germline V gives CDR1 SGHTA, CDR2 FQGNSA. The CDR3 is 16 residues long. The V segment lost 6 bases and the J segment 8 bases; nucleotides outside the gene matches: 9. For the CDR3, the DNA is TGTGCCAGCAGTCGGGACGGGACTAGCGGGGGAGATGAGCAGTTCTTC. Translation gives CASSRDGTSGGDEQFF.

This clone was seen a single time. The CDR3 reads CASSTLSDSYEQYF. The CDR3 DNA reads as TGTGCCAGCAGCACCCTTAGTGACTCCTACGAGCAGTACTTC. The J gene is TRBJ2-7, the V gene TRBV11-2, with D uncertain. Trimming removed 5 bases at V and 0 bases at J, with 11 bases between. This CDR3 is built from 14 residues. Germline V lookup: CDR1 SGHAT, CDR2 FQNNGV.

V is TRBV6-5 and J is TRBJ2-3; 9 nucleotides match TRBD2. Germline values: CDR1 MNHEY, CDR2 SVGAGI. V trimming: 6 bases; J trimming: 6 bases; junction bases outside the gene matches: 10. The CDR3 spans 15 residues. The DNA for the CDR3 is TGTGCCAGCAGATCTAGCGGGACTCCCGGGGATACGCAGTATTTT. The encoded protein is CASRSSGTPGDTQYF.

This chain links TRBV6-2 or TRBV6-3 with TRBJ1-5; weak D call: TRBD1 (6 bases). Germline V gene lookup returns CDR1 MNHEY and CDR2 SVGEGT. The V and J ends lost 6 bases and 4 bases respectively, with 19 bases between them. CDR3 length: 16 residues. CDR3 protein: CASSPEDSLGNQPQHF. The CDR3 DNA reads as TGTGCCAGCAGCCCCGAGGACAGTCTTGGGAATCAGCCCCAGCATTTT.

V and J are TRBV27 and TRBJ1-1; 7 bases line up with TRBD1. CDR1 is MNHEY, CDR2 SMNVEV, per germline (reference sequence). This CDR3 region has 16 residues. The J segment lost 0 bases and the V segment lost 3 bases, leaving 7 bases of the junction unmatched. As DNA, the CDR3 is TGTGCCAGCAGTTTTAAAGGAACAGGGGTGAACACTGAAGCTTTCTTT. It yields the protein CASSFKGTGVNTEAFF.

The chain uses TRBV11-3 and TRBJ2-1, with D maybe TRBD2 (6 bases). V lost 6 bases, J lost 4 bases, and 16 bases lay in between. The CDR3 covers 15 residues. The V gene's germline CDR1 is SGHNT and CDR2 YENEEA. The CDR3 DNA reads TGTGCCAGCAGTCCGACTAGGGCCGCGTACAATGAGCAGTTCTTC. It encodes CASSPTRAAYNEQFF.

The chain links TRBV9 to TRBJ2-1, with D possibly matching TRBD2 (5 bases). V was trimmed by 4 bases and J by 8 bases, leaving 13 bases between them. This CDR3 is 13 amino acids long. Germline-derived CDR1 and CDR2 are SGDLS and YYNGEE. DNA for the CDR3: TGTGCCAGCAGCCCCCGGGGAAACGATGAGCAGTTCTTC. Its translation is CASSPRGNDEQFF.

The chain couples TRBV15 to TRBJ1-2; 8 nucleotides match TRBD1. The J segment lost 4 bases and the V segment lost 3 bases, leaving 4 bases of the junction unmatched. The CDR3 has 14 amino acids. The germline CDR1 and CDR2 sequences are LNHNV and YYDKDF (reference sequence). CDR3: CATSSGQGTYGYTF. In DNA form, the CDR3 reads TGTGCCACCAGCAGTGGACAGGGTACCTATGGCTACACCTTC.

This chain uses TRBV11-1 with TRBJ1-1; D ambiguous. CDR3 length: 12 residues. CDR1 is SGHAT and CDR2 is FQDESV in the germline V gene (reference sequence). V was trimmed by 5 bases and J by 8 bases, leaving 12 bases between them. The DNA of the CDR3 is TGTGCCAGCAGCCCCGGTCGACTAGAAGCTTTCTTT. This encodes CASSPGRLEAFF.

This clone turned up a few times. The chain combines TRBV2 with TRBJ1-2, with 9 bases fitting TRBD1. This CDR3 has 13 amino acids. Germline trimming cut 4 bases from V and 10 bases from J; bases unmatched to any gene: 7. The V gene's germline CDR1 is SNHLY and CDR2 FYNNEI. The CDR3 loop is CASSGSRTGAYTF. The CDR3, as DNA: TGTGCCAGCAGTGGTTCTAGGACAGGGGCCTACACCTTC.

The J gene is TRBJ2-3, the V gene TRBV29-1; D remains unclear. CDR3 length equals 14 residues. CDR1 and CDR2 from the germline V gene are SQVTM and ANQGSEA. Trimming took 4 bases from V and 1 from J, leaving 12 bases between them. The chain's CDR3 is CSVGSSGRTDTQYF. The CDR3, as DNA: TGCAGCGTTGGATCTTCGGGTCGCACAGATACGCAGTATTTT.

This chain connects TRBV5-4 to TRBJ2-5; 11 bases are a match to TRBD2. Germline V gene lookup returns CDR1 SGHNT and CDR2 YYREEE (reference sequence). This CDR3 has 15 amino acids. Trimming at V came to 2 bases and at J to 4 bases, leaving 4 bases not matched to a gene. CDR3 sequence: CASSFTSGGGETQYF. The CDR3 DNA reads TGTGCCAGCAGCTTTACTAGCGGGGGAGGAGAGACCCAGTACTTC.

V and J are TRBV5-1 and TRBJ1-1; possibly TRBD1 for D (5 bases). The V gene's germline CDR1 is SGHRS and CDR2 YFSETQ. The CDR3 consists of 15 residues. Trimming shortened V by 3 bases and J by 4 bases, and 16 bases separated the two germline ends. CDR3 loop: CASSWGFVGGTEAFF. The CDR3 region has the DNA TGCGCCAGCAGCTGGGGTTTCGTGGGGGGCACTGAAGCTTTCTTT.

The chain joins TRBV7-9 to TRBJ1-2, with D tentatively TRBD1 (6 bases). The CDR3 is made up of 15 amino acids. With 1 base removed from V and 6 bases from J, the gap between germline ends came to 15 bases. Per germline, CDR1 SEHNR and CDR2 FQNEAQ (reference sequence). CDR3 in DNA: TGTGCCAGCAGCTTAGAGGTCCAGGGGCGAGATGGCTACACCTTC. Its protein product is CASSLEVQGRDGYTF.

This clone was detected once. V and J are TRBV3-1 (or the pseudogene TRBV3-2) and TRBJ1-2; 8 bases fit TRBD1. The germline gives CDR1 LGHDT, CDR2 YNNKEL (reference sequence). The trim removed 5 bases at V and 8 bases at J, leaving 10 bases unmatched. The CDR3 covers 14 residues. The chain's CDR3 is CASSMDRATRGYTF. CDR3 DNA: TGTGCCAGCAGCATGGACAGGGCCACGAGAGGCTACACCTTC.